The TCR beta chain described here comes from a study of shared clonotypes between healthy human individuals. Findings and caveats of the study: Sampling covered blood only; tissue repertoires likely differ.

This clone was recorded at least ten times. Its antigen remains unidentified. Assay used: immunoSEQ multiplex PCR; TCRdb lists only in-frame clones, some missing. The top ten clones hold approximately 1.8% of a sample with around 750,000 clones, approximately 79% of them seen once. The specimen sequenced was memory CD4+ T cells sorted from blood. Subset in this sample: CD45RA-negative fraction. The receptor comes from a woman aged 25-40 years in good health.

For the CDR3, the DNA is TGTGCCAGCACCCCCCGGGACTATGGCTACACCTTC. Encoded protein: CASTPRDYGYTF. The gene calls are TRBV28 and TRBJ1-2, with D unresolved. The CDR3 contains 12 residues. The germline V gene has CDR1 MDHEN and CDR2 SYDVKM. Trimming took 7 bases from V and 3 from J, leaving 9 bases between them.